These 16 T cell receptor beta chains share one sample of origin, sequenced in a study of response to subunit inactivated influenza vaccine. TCRdb re-analysed the RT-PCR reads in MiXCR, keeping a single row per CDR3 protein. This table holds more than 550,000 distinct CDR3 sequences, around 10% found once. This sample was also put to use in a study of T cells expressing NK-cell markers. From that study: TCR beta libraries carry UMIs added by 5'RACE template switching.

Source: PBMCs from blood, taken on the day of vaccination. The origin of the receptors is a man aged 50-59 years who received an inactivated influenza vaccine.

The J gene is TRBJ2-5, the V gene TRBV28; 9 positions match TRBD2. Trimming took 3 bases from V and 2 from J; bases not matched to a gene: 7. The CDR3 extends over 16 amino acids. Per germline, CDR1 MDHEN and CDR2 SYDVKM. CDR3 sequence: CASSLLAGPEQETQYF. CDR3 nucleotide sequence: TGTGCCAGCAGTTTGCTAGCGGGGCCAGAGCAAGAGACCCAGTACTTC. The complete variable domain, with remaining parts taken from reference TRBV28 and TRBJ2-5, reads DVKVTQSSRYLVKRTGEKVFLECVQDMDHENMFWYRQDPGLGLRLIYFSYDVKMKEKGDIPEGYSVSREKKERFSLILESASTNQTSMYLCASSLLAGPEQETQYFGPGTRLLVL.

This clonotype has just a few counts. CDR3 coding DNA: TGCGCCAGCAGCGCCAGACAGGGAGAACTGTTTTTT. This codes for CASSARQGELFF. V and J are TRBV5-1 and TRBJ2-2; 7 bases fit TRBD1. Germline CDR1 and CDR2: SGHRS and YFSETQ. Unmatched junction bases numbered 8, after V lost 4 bases and J lost 14 bases. The CDR3 runs to 12 residues.

The chain joins TRBV9 to TRBJ2-5; D possibly uses TRBD1 or TRBD2 (6 bases each). CDR3 length: 15 residues. The V gene lost 0 bases and the J gene lost 5 bases, with 14 bases spanning the gap. Germline V gives CDR1 SGDLS, CDR2 YYNGEE. The DNA for the CDR3 is TGTGCCAGCAGCGTAGTGGGCGGAGGGGGGGAGACCCAGTACTTC. As protein: CASSVVGGGGETQYF.

The sample holds a few counts of this clonotype. This rearrangement joins TRBV12-3 or TRBV12-4 to TRBJ1-4; no clear D. V was clipped by 2 bases and J by 0 bases, with 10 bases between them. The CDR3 loop spans 16 amino acids. This CDR3 is CASSLQSFPTNEKLFF. The CDR3 nucleotides read TGTGCCAGCAGTTTACAGAGTTTCCCAACTAATGAAAAACTGTTTTTT.

The V gene is TRBV7-2, the J gene TRBJ2-2; TRBD1 aligns across 9 bases. The ends lost 1 base at V and 4 bases at J; junction bases unmatched: 1. Germline V gene lookup returns CDR1 SGHTA and CDR2 FQGNSA. This CDR3 is 15 amino acids long. The CDR3 sequence: CASSLGDRVTGELFF. The CDR3 DNA is TGTGCCAGCAGCTTAGGGGACAGGGTCACCGGGGAGCTGTTTTTT.

The rearrangement uses TRBV20-1 and TRBJ1-1; a possible D gene is TRBD1 (5 bases). CDR3 length: 15 residues. V shed 3 bases and J shed 4 bases, with 18 bases lying between them. Germline V gene data show CDR1 as DFQATT and CDR2 as SNEGSKA (reference sequence). Here the CDR3 reads CSARRGGGAGTEAFF. The CDR3 DNA reads as TGCAGTGCTAGGAGGGGAGGAGGGGCAGGCACTGAAGCTTTCTTT.

This chain links TRBV20-1 with TRBJ2-3, with D possibly matching TRBD1 (5 bases). CDR3 length equals 12 residues. Germline V lookup: CDR1 DFQATT, CDR2 SNEGSKA (reference sequence). The CDR3 region has the DNA TGCGATATCTCCAGGGATAGAGATACGCAGTATTTT. Translation: CDISRDRDTQYF.

This clonotype turned up a few times. The rearrangement uses TRBV7-2 and TRBJ2-7; 10 nucleotides agree with TRBD2. Germline V gene data show CDR1 as SGHTA and CDR2 as FQGNSA. The CDR3 contains 16 residues. Trimming removed 1 base from V and 4 bases from J; junction bases left unmatched: 7. The CDR3 region is CASSLVGGLASYEQYF. The CDR3 DNA is TGTGCCAGCAGCTTAGTTGGGGGACTAGCGAGTTACGAGCAGTACTTC.

The chain couples TRBV12-3 or TRBV12-4 to TRBJ2-2; D tentatively reads TRBD1 or TRBD2 (5 bases each). Deletions cut 8 bases from V and 2 bases from J, with 15 bases between. This CDR3 region has 15 residues. CDR3: CASRTGTHNTGELFF. CDR3 DNA sequence: TGTGCCAGCCGGACCGGGACCCATAACACCGGGGAGCTGTTTTTT.

This clonotype was picked up many times. The chain has TRBV12-3 or TRBV12-4 and TRBJ2-7, with 14 bases identical to TRBD2. V lost 7 bases to trimming and J lost 3 bases; unmatched junction nucleotides: 5. This CDR3 spans 15 amino acids. CDR3 DNA: TGTGCCAGCACCATGACTAGCGGGAGGGTCTACGAGCAGTACTTC. Protein product: CASTMTSGRVYEQYF.

The chain couples TRBV12-3 or TRBV12-4 to TRBJ2-1, with D possibly being TRBD1 (6 bases). The length of the CDR3 is 15 residues. V lost 3 bases and J 6 bases, leaving 15 bases between the germline ends. CDR3 sequence reads: CASSFRQPRGNEQFF. DNA for the CDR3: TGTGCCAGCAGTTTTCGGCAGCCCAGGGGCAATGAGCAGTTCTTC.

The rearrangement uses TRBV7-2 and TRBJ2-1; 9 bases align to TRBD1. V gave up 5 bases and J gave up 4 bases; unmatched junction bases: 9. The CDR3 runs 16 residues. Germline values: CDR1 SGHTA, CDR2 FQGNSA. The CDR3 DNA reads TGTGCCAGCAGCCCATCACAGGGGGCGGGATACAATGAGCAGTTCTTC. Translating gives CASSPSQGAGYNEQFF.

This clonotype showed up just a few times. The rearrangement uses TRBV7-8 and TRBJ2-2; 7 nucleotides match TRBD1. V trimming: 5 bases; J trimming: 0 bases; junction bases outside the gene matches: 15. Germline V gene data show CDR1 as SGHVS and CDR2 as FQNEAQ. This CDR3 contains 19 residues. CDR3 sequence (DNA): TGTGCCAGCAGCCCAGAAAACAGGGGTAGGAGGACGAACACCGGGGAGCTGTTTTTT. Amino acid sequence: CASSPENRGRRTNTGELFF.

This clonotype was picked up a small number of times. V and J are TRBV10-3 and TRBJ2-7, with a weak D call TRBD1 (6 bases). V lost 11 bases and J 3 bases, leaving 14 bases between the germline ends. Germline loops: CDR1 ENHRY, CDR2 SYGVKD. The CDR3 is made up of 12 amino acids. This chain's CDR3 is CAGNRDGYEQYF. The DNA for the CDR3 is TGTGCCGGAAACAGGGACGGCTACGAGCAGTACTTC.

This clonotype was counted many times. V gene TRBV5-1 combines with J gene TRBJ2-7, with D tentatively TRBD2 (6 bases). The CDR3 is 13 amino acids. V shed 7 bases and J shed 0 bases, with 11 bases lying between them. Germline CDR1 SGHRS, CDR2 YFSETQ. The CDR3 nucleotides are TGCGCCAGCCGGGAGTTGAGCTCCTACGAGCAGTACTTC. The encoded protein is CASRELSSYEQYF.

The sample holds a few counts of this clonotype. The V gene is TRBV20-1, the J gene TRBJ2-7; TRBD1 is a possible D gene (5 bases). The V gene's germline CDR1 is DFQATT and CDR2 SNEGSKA (reference sequence). The CDR3 is made up of 12 amino acids. The V and J ends lost 6 bases and 3 bases respectively, with 12 bases between them. CDR3 in amino acids: CSATQGDYEQYF. CDR3 DNA: TGCAGTGCAACTCAAGGGGACTACGAGCAGTACTTC.